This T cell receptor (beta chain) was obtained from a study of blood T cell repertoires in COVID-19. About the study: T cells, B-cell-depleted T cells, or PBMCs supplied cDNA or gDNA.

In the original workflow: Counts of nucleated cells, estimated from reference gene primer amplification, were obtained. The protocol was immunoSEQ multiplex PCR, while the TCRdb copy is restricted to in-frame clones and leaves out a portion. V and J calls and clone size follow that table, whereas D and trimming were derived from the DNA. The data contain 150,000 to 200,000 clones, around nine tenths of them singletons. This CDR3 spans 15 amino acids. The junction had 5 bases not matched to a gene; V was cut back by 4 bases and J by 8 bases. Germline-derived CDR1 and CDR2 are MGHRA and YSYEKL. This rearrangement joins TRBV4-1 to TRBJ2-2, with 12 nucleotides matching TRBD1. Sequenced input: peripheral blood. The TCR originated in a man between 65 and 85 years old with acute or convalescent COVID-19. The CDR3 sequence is CASSPGQGASGELFF. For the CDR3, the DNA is TGCGCCAGCAGCCCGGGACAGGGGGCTTCTGGGGAGCTGTTTTTT.